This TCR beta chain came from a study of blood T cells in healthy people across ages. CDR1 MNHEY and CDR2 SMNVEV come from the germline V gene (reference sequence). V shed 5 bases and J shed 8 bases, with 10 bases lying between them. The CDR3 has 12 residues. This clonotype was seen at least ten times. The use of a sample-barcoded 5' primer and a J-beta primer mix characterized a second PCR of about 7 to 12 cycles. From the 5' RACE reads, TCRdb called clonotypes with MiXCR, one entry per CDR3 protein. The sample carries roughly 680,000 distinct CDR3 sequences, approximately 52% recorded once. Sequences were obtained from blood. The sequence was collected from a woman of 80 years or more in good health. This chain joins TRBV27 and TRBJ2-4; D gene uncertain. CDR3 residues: CASSPSRDIQYF. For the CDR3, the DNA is TGTGCCAGCAGTCCCTCTAGGGACATTCAGTACTTC.